This is a list of T cell receptor beta chains from one sample in a study of technical replicates of blood from a few donors. The data were produced by immunoSEQ multiplex PCR, yet TCRdb's version contains in-frame clones alone and is incomplete. The sample consists of 95,000 to 100,000 clones, roughly 95% of them appearing once. Sequencing input: T cells isolated from PBMCs. These TCRs come from a human donor in good health. Both conserved end residues are part of each CDR3. D genes are given only for firm matches. Clone size is stated in some rows and not others, as once, few, many or a class when expanded.

DNA | CDR3 | J | D | V | size
TGTGCCAGCAGCTTCGAGGGGGCGGGCTACGAGCAGTACTTC | CASSFEGAGYEQYF | TRBJ2-7 | TRBD1 | TRBV5-4 | once
TGTGCCAGCAGTCACAACAATGAGCAGTTCTTC | CASSHNNEQFF | TRBJ2-1 | NA | TRBV27 | NA
TGTGCCAGCAGCTCTCAAACTCCGGGGACAAAATACTATGGCTACACCTTC | CASSSQTPGTKYYGYTF | TRBJ1-2 | NA | TRBV9 | NA
TGTGCCAGCAGCCATTCCGGGAGGAAAGACAATGAGCAGTTCTTC | CASSHSGRKDNEQFF | TRBJ2-1 | TRBD2 | TRBV16 | NA
TGCGCCAGCAGCTTACGGTTATACGGGACATCCACAGATACGCAGTATTTT | CASSLRLYGTSTDTQYF | TRBJ2-3 | NA | TRBV5-1 | NA
TGTGCCAGCAGTCTAGCGGGAAGCTCCTACAATGAGCAGTTCTTC | CASSLAGSSYNEQFF | TRBJ2-1 | TRBD2 | TRBV28 | NA
TGTGCCAGCAGCTTGGCAGGGATGGATGGGGCCTACACCTTC | CASSLAGMDGAYTF | TRBJ1-2 | NA | TRBV5-4 | NA
TGCGCCAGCAGCCAAGCCCACACAGATACGCAGTATTTT | CASSQAHTDTQYF | TRBJ2-3 | NA | TRBV4-1 | NA
TGTGCCAGCAGCTCCGGGACAGGCTCCTACAATGAGCAGTTCTTC | CASSSGTGSYNEQFF | TRBJ2-1 | TRBD1 | TRBV27 | NA
TGTGCCAGCAGCGTCCCGGGGGACTATGGCTACACCTTC | CASSVPGDYGYTF | TRBJ1-2 | NA | TRBV11-2 | NA
TGTGCCAGCAGCCTCACTAGCGGCACAGATACGCAGTATTTT | CASSLTSGTDTQYF | TRBJ2-3 | TRBD2 | TRBV7-9 | NA
TGCGCCAGCAGCTTGGCCTCGGGGGTGATGGGCTACGAGCAGTACTTC | CASSLASGVMGYEQYF | TRBJ2-7 | NA | TRBV5-1 | NA
TGTGCCAGCAGTGAAGGGTGGGGCGCCACTGAAGCTTTCTTT | CASSEGWGATEAFF | TRBJ1-1 | NA | TRBV6-1 | few
TGTGCCAGCAGTGTATCGGAGGGCTATAGCTCTGGAAACACCATATATTTT | CASSVSEGYSSGNTIYF | TRBJ1-3 | NA | TRBV6-1 | NA
TGTGCCAGCAGCCAAGGGGGGGCTAGCGGGGGGTCTAGTTACGAGCAGTACTTC | CASSQGGASGGSSYEQYF | TRBJ2-7 | TRBD2 | TRBV4-2 | NA
TGTGCCAGCAGCCAGCTTTACGGGGACAGGGGTTCGGATGAGCAGTTCTTC | CASSQLYGDRGSDEQFF | TRBJ2-1 | TRBD1 | TRBV7-9 | NA
TGTGCCAGCAGTTTTTTGGGGGGGGACGAGCAGTACTTC | CASSFLGGDEQYF | TRBJ2-7 | TRBD2 | TRBV28 | NA
TGTGCCAGCAGCTTAGGGACTAGCGGGGGGAGGACCAGGGAGCAGTACTTC | CASSLGTSGGRTREQYF | TRBJ2-7 | TRBD2 | TRBV11-2 | NA
TGTGCCTGGAGTGTATGGGAGGGCAATGAAAAACTGTTTTTT | CAWSVWEGNEKLFF | TRBJ1-4 | NA | TRBV30 | NA
TGTGCCAGCAGCCCTGTGGGGGGGCGGGGTGAGCAGTTCTTC | CASSPVGGRGEQFF | TRBJ2-1 | NA | TRBV14 | NA
TGTGCCAGCAGCTTGTCACTAGGATCCTACGAGCAGTACTTC | CASSLSLGSYEQYF | TRBJ2-7 | NA | TRBV5-4 | NA
TGTGCCAGCAGCTTAGTAGACAACATCTACAATGAGCAGTTCTTC | CASSLVDNIYNEQFF | TRBJ2-1 | NA | TRBV5-5 | NA
TGTGCCAGCAGCTCACAGGGTTGGGATTCACCCCTCCACTTT | CASSSQGWDSPLHF | TRBJ1-6 | NA | TRBV2 | NA
TGTGCCAGCAGTTTACGGCAGGGGGGCAATCAGCCCCAGCATTTT | CASSLRQGGNQPQHF | TRBJ1-5 | TRBD1 | TRBV28 | NA
TGTGCCAGCAGCTTTTTTAGCGGGTCCTACAATGAGCAGTTCTTC | CASSFFSGSYNEQFF | TRBJ2-1 | TRBD2 | TRBV7-6 | NA
TGTGCCATCCCTTCCAGACAGAATTCTAATGAAAAACTGTTTTTT | CAIPSRQNSNEKLFF | TRBJ1-4 | NA | TRBV7-9 | NA
TGCGCCAGCAGCTTGGGGCAGGGGGCGGGGGAGCCCCAGCATTTT | CASSLGQGAGEPQHF | TRBJ1-5 | TRBD1 | TRBV5-1 | once